The 9 T cell receptor beta chains below were found in one sample sequenced in a study of identical twins. TCRdb called the 5' RACE reads again in MiXCR, with one record for every CDR3 protein. The sample holds 250,000 to 350,000 distinct CDR3 sequences; 6.5% to 9.5% are singletons and the top ten take roughly 2.1%. These data also formed part of another study, on yellow fever vaccine responses in identical twins.

Specimen: memory (CD45RO+) T cells sorted from blood. The receptors originated from a woman under 30 in good health.

This clonotype occurred many times. V usage is TRBV7-9 and J usage is TRBJ1-1; D gene ambiguous. The ends were cut back, 0 bases at V and 6 bases at J, with 11 bases in the middle. CDR3 size: 14 residues. Germline assignment: CDR1 SEHNR and CDR2 FQNEAQ (reference sequence). CDR3 in DNA: TGTGCCAGCAGCTTAGCGCGCGGGAGGGCTGAAGCTTTCTTT. This translates into CASSLARGRAEAFF. Full variable domain (missing parts from reference TRBV7-9 and TRBJ1-1): DTGVSQNPRHKITKRGQNVTFRCDPISEHNRLYWYRQTLGQGPEFLTYFQNEAQLEKSRLLSDRFSAERPKGSFSTLEIQRTEQGDSAMYLCASSLARGRAEAFFGQGTRLTVV.

The rearrangement uses TRBV3-1 and TRBJ2-3; D call uncertain. The germline V gene encodes CDR1 LGHDT and CDR2 YNNKEL (reference sequence). The V and J ends lost 6 bases and 4 bases respectively, with 8 bases between them. The CDR3 consists of 12 residues. CDR3 protein: CASSTVADTQYF. The CDR3 DNA is TGTGCCAGCAGTACAGTGGCAGATACGCAGTATTTT.

This clonotype was detected many times. The chain employs TRBV4-2 and TRBJ2-1; 10 nucleotides agree with TRBD2. The junction had 3 bases not matched to a gene; V was cut back by 1 base and J by 3 bases. Germline CDR1 and CDR2: LGHNA and YNFKEQ. This CDR3 region has 16 residues. The CDR3 spells CASSQGLAGDYNEQFF. The DNA for the CDR3 is TGTGCCAGCAGCCAAGGACTAGCGGGCGACTACAATGAGCAGTTCTTC.

At least ten counts were recorded for this clonotype. V gene TRBV6-1 combines with J gene TRBJ1-1; D is perhaps TRBD1 (6 bases). V was pared by 5 bases and J by 0 bases, with 13 bases between. CDR3 length: 15 amino acids. CDR1 is MNHNS and CDR2 is SASEGT in the germline V gene. CDR3 sequence (DNA): TGTGCCAGCAGTCCTTGGACAGCTATGAACACTGAAGCTTTCTTT. Its translation: CASSPWTAMNTEAFF.

This clonotype was counted ten times or more. The chain links TRBV6-1 to TRBJ2-1; no clear D gene. Germline values: CDR1 MNHNS, CDR2 SASEGT. The CDR3 length is 14 residues. V was cut by 7 bases and J by 0 bases, with 10 bases left in between. CDR3 region: CASTPSSSYNEQFF. The CDR3 DNA is TGTGCCAGCACCCCTAGTAGCTCCTACAATGAGCAGTTCTTC.

This clonotype came up many times. The rearrangement joins TRBV20-1 to TRBJ2-1, with 14 bases lining up with TRBD2. The germline gives CDR1 DFQATT, CDR2 SNEGSKA (reference sequence). This CDR3 is built from 15 residues. V was clipped by 3 bases and J by 7 bases; unmatched bases: 5. DNA for the CDR3: TGCAGTGCTAGGGGACTAGCGGGAGAGATAAATGAGCAGTTCTTC. Translated: CSARGLAGEINEQFF.

The chain carries TRBV3-1 and TRBJ2-1; D possibly corresponds to TRBD2 (5 bases). Per the germline V gene, CDR1 is LGHDT and CDR2 is YNNKEL (reference sequence). The V gene lost 0 bases and the J gene lost 8 bases, with 20 bases spanning the gap. The CDR3 totals 17 residues. CDR3 amino acids: CASSQDRLTGILDEQFF. The CDR3 region has the DNA TGTGCCAGCAGCCAAGATAGGCTAACGGGGATACTGGATGAGCAGTTCTTC.

This clonotype was picked up many times. The chain has TRBV3-1 and TRBJ2-1; D remains ambiguous. CDR1 is LGHDT, CDR2 YNNKEL, per germline (reference sequence). With 0 bases removed from V and 4 bases from J, the gap between germline ends came to 7 bases. The CDR3 runs 14 residues. In nucleotides, the CDR3 is TGTGCCAGCAGCCAAGATCGGAGATACAATGAGCAGTTCTTC. It is translated as CASSQDRRYNEQFF.

This clonotype was detected only a few times. The chain links TRBV24-1 to TRBJ2-3; possible D gene TRBD2, 5 bases. The ends were cut back, 5 bases at V and 4 bases at J, with 12 bases in the middle. The CDR3 is 14 amino acids. Germline V gene lookup returns CDR1 KGHDR and CDR2 SFDVKD. The DNA for the CDR3 is TGTGCCACCAGTGGAAGGTTAGCGCCAGATACGCAGTATTTT. This codes for CATSGRLAPDTQYF.